These 9 T cell receptor beta chains were sequenced from one sample in a study of shared clonotypes between healthy human individuals. The repertoire was sequenced with immunoSEQ multiplex PCR; TCRdb's copy has only in-frame clones and lacks some. The table includes fewer than 1.4 million clones, around 82% detected once. The specimen was memory CD4+ T cells from PBMCs. Subset given: CD45RA-negative fraction. These receptors came from a man younger than 35 in good health. Some clones in this sample may be carry-over from other donors' samples.

The genes are TRBV5-4 and TRBJ2-1; weak D call: TRBD1 (6 bases). The CDR3 totals 16 residues. Trimming took off 4 bases at V and 7 bases at J, with 21 bases between the two ends. From germline, CDR1 is SGHNT and CDR2 YYREEE (reference sequence). The CDR3, as DNA: TGTGCCAGCAGCCCAGAATTACAGGGTTGGGAAAATGAGCAGTTCTTC. It is translated as CASSPELQGWENEQFF.

This rearrangement joins TRBV20-1 to TRBJ2-7; D not certain. The germline V and J ends were trimmed by 6 bases and 5 bases, with 11 bases remaining between them. The CDR3 loop spans 11 amino acids. Germline V gives CDR1 DFQATT, CDR2 SNEGSKA (reference sequence). The DNA for the CDR3 is TGCAGTGCCACACACACCCACGAGCAGTACTTC. Its translation is CSATHTHEQYF.

The J gene is TRBJ2-6, the V gene TRBV29-1, with unresolved D. The germline V gene has CDR1 SQVTM and CDR2 ANQGSEA. The CDR3 runs to 13 residues. V was clipped by 6 bases and J by 0 bases, with 6 bases between them. For the CDR3, the DNA is TGCAGCGTACTAACCTCTGGGGCCAACGTCCTGACTTTC. This gives the protein CSVLTSGANVLTF.

V and J are TRBV4-1 and TRBJ1-2, with 9 bases aligning to TRBD1. V lost 2 bases, J lost 4 bases, and 2 bases stayed unmatched. From germline, CDR1 is MGHRA and CDR2 YSYEKL. This CDR3 has 14 residues. The CDR3 protein is CASSQMDRGYGYTF. CDR3 sequence (DNA): TGCGCCAGCAGCCAAATGGACAGGGGCTATGGCTACACCTTC.

The chain joins TRBV5-1 to TRBJ1-2, with 10 bases that match TRBD1. The V and J ends lost 2 bases and 6 bases, in that order; junction bases with no gene match: 16. CDR3 length: 18 amino acids. The germline V gene encodes CDR1 SGHRS and CDR2 YFSETQ. CDR3 residues: CASSFRGAGTGVQNGYTF. CDR3 coding DNA: TGCGCCAGCAGCTTTCGAGGAGCCGGGACAGGGGTGCAAAATGGCTACACCTTC.

This clone appeared once. This chain joins TRBV2 and TRBJ2-5; possibly TRBD1 for D (6 bases). The CDR3 is made up of 14 amino acids. CDR1 is SNHLY and CDR2 is FYNNEI in the germline V gene. Trimming took 11 bases from V and 4 from J, leaving 20 bases between them. The CDR3 is CASRGGSMGETQYF. DNA of the CDR3: TGTGCCTCCAGGGGCGGCTCCATGGGAGAGACCCAGTACTTC.

The J gene is TRBJ1-5, the V gene TRBV7-9; possibly TRBD1 for D (6 bases). Germline V gives CDR1 SEHNR, CDR2 FQNEAQ (reference sequence). The CDR3 consists of 15 residues. V dropped 5 bases and J dropped 9 bases, with 20 bases sitting between them. DNA of the CDR3: TGTGCCAGCAGCCCCGGGGGCCAGGGTCCTCGGCCCCAGCATTTT. Residues: CASSPGGQGPRPQHF.

The rearrangement links TRBV28 to TRBJ2-7, with TRBD2 identical over 10 bases. There are 12 residues in the CDR3. Trimming at V came to 7 bases and at J to 12 bases, leaving 9 bases not matched to a gene. Germline V gene data show CDR1 as MDHEN and CDR2 as SYDVKM. The CDR3, as DNA: TGTGCCAGCACCTCTCAAGCGGGAGGGGTGTACTTC. The encoded protein is CASTSQAGGVYF.

This chain joins TRBV28 and TRBJ1-5; 8 bases fit TRBD1. The V and J ends lost 5 bases and 9 bases, in that order; junction bases with no gene match: 12. CDR3 length: 15 amino acids. In germline, CDR1 is MDHEN, CDR2 SYDVKM. The DNA for the CDR3 is TGTGCCAGCAGTCCACCCGGACAGGGTATTGGGCCCCAGCATTTT. Residues: CASSPPGQGIGPQHF.